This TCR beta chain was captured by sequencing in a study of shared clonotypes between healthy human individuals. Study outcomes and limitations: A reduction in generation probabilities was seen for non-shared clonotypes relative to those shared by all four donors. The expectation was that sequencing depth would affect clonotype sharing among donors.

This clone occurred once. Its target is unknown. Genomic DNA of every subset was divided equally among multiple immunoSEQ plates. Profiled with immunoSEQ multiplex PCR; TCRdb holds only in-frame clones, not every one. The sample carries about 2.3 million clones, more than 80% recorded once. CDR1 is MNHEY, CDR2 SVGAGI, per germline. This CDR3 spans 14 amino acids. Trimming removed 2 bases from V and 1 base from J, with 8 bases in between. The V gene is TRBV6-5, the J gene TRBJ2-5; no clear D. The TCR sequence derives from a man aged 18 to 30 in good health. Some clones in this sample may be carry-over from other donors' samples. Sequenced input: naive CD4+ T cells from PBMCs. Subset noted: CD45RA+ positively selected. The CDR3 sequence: CASSYSFRQETQYF. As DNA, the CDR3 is TGTGCCAGCAGTTACAGCTTCCGCCAAGAGACCCAGTACTTC.